This T cell receptor (beta chain) came from a study of blood T cell repertoires in COVID-19. Original methodology: Using reference gene primer amplification, nucleated cell counts were estimated. Assay used: immunoSEQ multiplex PCR; TCRdb lists only in-frame clones, some missing. V and J calls plus clone size are reproduced from that table; the DNA served to infer D and trimming. The table includes under 200,000 clones, approximately 88% detected once. The CDR3 loop spans 17 amino acids. Germline V gene lookup returns CDR1 SGHVS and CDR2 FQNEAQ. Trimming at V came to 1 base and at J to 4 bases, leaving 8 bases not matched to a gene.

Material for sequencing was PBMCs or T cells enriched from blood (not recorded which). This sequence originates from a woman aged 50 to 60 who had recovered from COVID-19. The chain is built from TRBV7-8 and TRBJ2-5, with 11 bases fitting TRBD2. The CDR3 bases are TGTGCCAGCAGCTTAGACCGGATAGCGGGGGGGCTAGAGACCCAGTACTTC. Its protein product is CASSLDRIAGGLETQYF.